This is a list of T cell receptor beta chains from one sample in a study of identical twins. TCRdb called the 5' RACE reads again in MiXCR, with one record for every CDR3 protein. The sample records about 520,000 distinct CDR3 sequences, approximately 22% being singletons. The same data also went into a second study, on T cells expressing NK-cell markers.

Sequencing was done on a sample of CD4+ T cells sorted from blood. All receptors come from a woman between 18 and 30 years old in good health. Each CDR3 is given with its conserved first and last residue. Each record gives: D gene, J gene, clone size, V gene, CDR3 protein, CDR3 DNA. A D gene is named only where the DNA matches it firmly. Clone sizes are given selectively: once, few, many, or a class where the clone is expanded.

d_call: -; j_call: TRBJ2-7; clone_size: -; v_call: TRBV5-1; cdr3_aa: CASSSGLNSYEQYF; cdr3_nt: TGCGCCAGCAGCTCCGGACTTAACTCCTACGAGCAGTACTTC
d_call: TRBD2; j_call: TRBJ2-3; clone_size: -; v_call: TRBV7-2; cdr3_aa: CASSSTSGVNTQYF; cdr3_nt: TGTGCCAGCAGCTCTACTAGCGGGGTGAATACGCAGTATTTT
d_call: TRBD2; j_call: TRBJ2-3; clone_size: -; v_call: TRBV11-1; cdr3_aa: CASSLNKRGGRSTDTQYF; cdr3_nt: TGTGCCAGCAGCTTAAACAAGCGGGGGGGCCGTAGCACAGATACGCAGTATTTT
d_call: TRBD2; j_call: TRBJ2-3; clone_size: few; v_call: TRBV28; cdr3_aa: CASSSPASGSTDTQYF; cdr3_nt: TGTGCCAGCAGCTCGCCGGCTAGCGGAAGCACAGATACGCAGTATTTT
d_call: TRBD2; j_call: TRBJ2-1; clone_size: few; v_call: TRBV7-2; cdr3_aa: CASSLTSGNLNEQFF; cdr3_nt: TGTGCCAGCAGCTTAACTAGCGGGAACCTAAATGAGCAGTTCTTC
d_call: TRBD1; j_call: TRBJ1-1; clone_size: few; v_call: TRBV7-2; cdr3_aa: CASSPTGVEAFF; cdr3_nt: TGTGCCAGCAGCCCCACAGGGGTGGAAGCTTTCTTT
d_call: -; j_call: TRBJ1-1; clone_size: many; v_call: TRBV12-3/TRBV12-4; cdr3_aa: CASSLGGETEAFF; cdr3_nt: TGTGCCAGCAGTTTAGGAGGGGAAACTGAAGCTTTCTTT
d_call: TRBD1; j_call: TRBJ1-1; clone_size: -; v_call: TRBV7-6; cdr3_aa: CASSQGENTEAFF; cdr3_nt: TGTGCCAGCAGCCAGGGGGAGAACACTGAAGCTTTCTTT
d_call: TRBD2; j_call: TRBJ2-1; clone_size: few; v_call: TRBV20-1; cdr3_aa: CSAFSPSGRVGYNEQFF; cdr3_nt: TGCAGTGCCTTTTCCCCTAGCGGGAGAGTGGGCTACAATGAGCAGTTCTTC
d_call: -; j_call: TRBJ2-2; clone_size: -; v_call: TRBV24-1; cdr3_aa: CATSDSYGELFF; cdr3_nt: TGTGCCACCAGTGATTCCTACGGGGAGCTGTTTTTT
d_call: -; j_call: TRBJ2-1; clone_size: few; v_call: TRBV7-9; cdr3_aa: CASSLGGWSAGNEQFF; cdr3_nt: TGTGCCAGCAGCTTAGGGGGGTGGAGCGCGGGAAATGAGCAGTTCTTC
d_call: TRBD2; j_call: TRBJ2-2; clone_size: -; v_call: TRBV4-3; cdr3_aa: CASSPLSASGQGGELFF; cdr3_nt: TGCGCCAGCAGCCCTCTTTCGGCTAGCGGGCAAGGCGGGGAGCTGTTTTTT
d_call: -; j_call: TRBJ2-5; clone_size: -; v_call: TRBV7-9; cdr3_aa: CASSFRSGGVETQYF; cdr3_nt: TGTGCCAGCAGCTTCCGTAGTGGGGGCGTTGAGACCCAGTACTTC
d_call: -; j_call: TRBJ2-3; clone_size: few; v_call: TRBV11-2; cdr3_aa: CASRRSDTQYF; cdr3_nt: TGTGCCAGCCGAAGATCAGATACGCAGTATTTT
d_call: TRBD1; j_call: TRBJ2-2; clone_size: -; v_call: TRBV10-3; cdr3_aa: CAIGAGGYTGELFF; cdr3_nt: TGTGCCATCGGTGCAGGGGGTTACACCGGGGAGCTGTTTTTT
d_call: -; j_call: TRBJ2-5; clone_size: -; v_call: TRBV5-1; cdr3_aa: CASSDPQETQYF; cdr3_nt: TGCGCCAGCAGCGATCCCCAAGAGACCCAGTACTTC
d_call: -; j_call: TRBJ2-4; clone_size: -; v_call: TRBV20-1; cdr3_aa: CSAGATGFSKNIQYF; cdr3_nt: TGCAGTGCCGGAGCCACAGGGTTTTCCAAAAACATTCAGTACTTC
d_call: TRBD2; j_call: TRBJ2-2; clone_size: -; v_call: TRBV10-3; cdr3_aa: CAISVTSGSNGETGELSF; cdr3_nt: TGTGCCATCAGTGTTACTAGCGGGAGTAACGGCGAGACCGGGGAGCTGTCTTTT
d_call: -; j_call: TRBJ2-2; clone_size: -; v_call: TRBV11-2; cdr3_aa: CASSLAGGSTGELFF; cdr3_nt: TGTGCCAGCAGCTTGGCTGGGGGGAGCACCGGGGAGCTGTTTTTT
d_call: -; j_call: TRBJ2-7; clone_size: many; v_call: TRBV20-1; cdr3_aa: CSARLAQSYEQYF; cdr3_nt: TGCAGTGCTAGACTAGCGCAGAGCTACGAGCAGTACTTC
d_call: TRBD2; j_call: TRBJ2-2; clone_size: -; v_call: TRBV6-2/TRBV6-3; cdr3_aa: CASSRHPPGTSGGTNTGELFF; cdr3_nt: TGTGCCAGCAGCCGACACCCACCCGGGACTAGCGGGGGGACGAACACCGGGGAGCTGTTTTTT
d_call: TRBD1; j_call: TRBJ2-1; clone_size: -; v_call: TRBV6-4; cdr3_aa: CASSGQGWGNEQFF; cdr3_nt: TGTGCCAGCAGTGGACAGGGTTGGGGTAATGAGCAGTTCTTC
d_call: -; j_call: TRBJ2-5; clone_size: few; v_call: TRBV21-1; cdr3_aa: CASSVAGGKETQYF; cdr3_nt: TGTGCCAGCAGCGTAGCGGGGGGGAAAGAGACCCAGTACTTC
d_call: -; j_call: TRBJ2-2; clone_size: -; v_call: TRBV20-1; cdr3_aa: CSARDSLRPGELFF; cdr3_nt: TGCAGTGCTAGGGACAGCCTTCGACCGGGGGAGCTGTTTTTT
d_call: -; j_call: TRBJ2-7; clone_size: -; v_call: TRBV7-3; cdr3_aa: CASSLTAGRQGQYF; cdr3_nt: TGTGCCAGCAGCTTAACAGCAGGCAGGCAAGGGCAGTACTTC
d_call: TRBD2; j_call: TRBJ2-3; clone_size: once; v_call: TRBV5-1; cdr3_aa: CASSFPAGGTSGPYTQYF; cdr3_nt: TGCGCCAGCAGCTTTCCGGCCGGTGGGACTAGCGGGCCCTATACGCAGTATTTT
d_call: -; j_call: TRBJ2-5; clone_size: many; v_call: TRBV20-1; cdr3_aa: CSATPWGQETQYF; cdr3_nt: TGCAGTGCTACTCCCTGGGGTCAAGAGACCCAGTACTTC
d_call: -; j_call: TRBJ2-4; clone_size: -; v_call: TRBV2; cdr3_aa: CASSRLQGRLNIQYF; cdr3_nt: TGTGCCAGCAGCCGACTCCAGGGGCGGCTAAACATTCAGTACTTC
d_call: TRBD1; j_call: TRBJ1-5; clone_size: -; v_call: TRBV6-1; cdr3_aa: CASRPPGQVSNQPQHF; cdr3_nt: TGTGCCAGCCGGCCTCCGGGACAGGTTAGCAATCAGCCCCAGCATTTT
d_call: -; j_call: TRBJ1-1; clone_size: few; v_call: TRBV3-1; cdr3_aa: CASRSNTEAFF; cdr3_nt: TGTGCCAGCAGATCGAACACTGAAGCTTTCTTT
d_call: -; j_call: TRBJ1-3; clone_size: -; v_call: TRBV10-3; cdr3_aa: CAISPDSNTIYF; cdr3_nt: TGTGCCATCAGCCCTGACTCAAACACCATATATTTT
d_call: TRBD2; j_call: TRBJ2-1; clone_size: -; v_call: TRBV5-1; cdr3_aa: CASSPYQRGNGNEQFF; cdr3_nt: TGCGCCAGCAGCCCCTATCAGCGGGGGAACGGGAATGAGCAGTTCTTC
d_call: TRBD1; j_call: TRBJ2-1; clone_size: -; v_call: TRBV4-2; cdr3_aa: CASSQAHRGEAYNEQFF; cdr3_nt: TGTGCCAGCAGCCAAGCCCACAGGGGTGAGGCCTACAATGAGCAGTTCTTC
d_call: -; j_call: TRBJ2-1; clone_size: many; v_call: TRBV6-1; cdr3_aa: CASSTQTGSYNEQFF; cdr3_nt: TGTGCCAGCAGTACGCAAACAGGGTCCTACAATGAGCAGTTCTTC
d_call: TRBD2; j_call: TRBJ2-1; clone_size: few; v_call: TRBV5-5; cdr3_aa: CASREGTSGRVHEQFF; cdr3_nt: TGTGCCAGCAGGGAAGGGACTAGCGGGAGGGTGCATGAGCAGTTCTTC
d_call: TRBD1; j_call: TRBJ1-6; clone_size: few; v_call: TRBV6-1; cdr3_aa: CASSGGTASYHTYSPLHF; cdr3_nt: TGTGCCAGCAGTGGCGGGACAGCCTCCTACCACACTTATTCACCCCTCCACTTT
d_call: TRBD1; j_call: TRBJ2-7; clone_size: many; v_call: TRBV6-5; cdr3_aa: CASSYSRGSYEQYF; cdr3_nt: TGTGCCAGCAGTTACTCCAGGGGGTCATACGAGCAGTACTTC
d_call: -; j_call: TRBJ1-1; clone_size: -; v_call: TRBV6-1; cdr3_aa: CASSLRAGMSTEAFF; cdr3_nt: TGTGCCAGCAGTCTCAGGGCGGGAATGAGCACTGAAGCTTTCTTT
d_call: -; j_call: TRBJ2-3; clone_size: -; v_call: TRBV25-1; cdr3_aa: CASSEWSSGRSDTQYF; cdr3_nt: TGTGCCAGCAGTGAATGGAGTAGCGGCAGGTCAGATACGCAGTATTTT
d_call: TRBD2; j_call: TRBJ2-2; clone_size: -; v_call: TRBV2; cdr3_aa: CASTVAGSTGELFF; cdr3_nt: TGTGCCAGCACAGTAGCGGGGAGCACCGGGGAGCTGTTTTTT
d_call: TRBD2; j_call: TRBJ2-3; clone_size: few; v_call: TRBV5-5; cdr3_aa: CASSGRRGGTDTQYF; cdr3_nt: TGTGCCAGCAGCGGCAGGCGGGGGGGCACAGATACGCAGTATTTT